This note documents a single TCR beta chain sequence. The sample belongs to a study of blood T cell repertoires in COVID-19. CDR3 length: 15 residues. The V gene end was trimmed by 4 bases and the J gene end by 5 bases; junction bases not matched to a gene: 10. The germline V gene encodes CDR1 LGHDT and CDR2 YNNKEL (reference sequence). In the authors' methods: Counts of nucleated cells, estimated from reference gene primer amplification, were obtained. Data came from immunoSEQ multiplex PCR; TCRdb stores just in-frame clones and leaves some out. Clonal size and the V and J genes are those of that table, whereas D and trimming came from the DNA. The sample carries 52,000 or so clones, around 84% recorded once.

The chain combines TRBV3-1 (or the pseudogene TRBV3-2) with TRBJ2-7; TRBD2 matches at 8 bases. The sequencing input was peripheral blood. This TCR was recovered from a human donor in a cohort sampled during active COVID-19. The DNA of the CDR3 is TGTGCCAGCAGCCCGCGGGGCGGGAGGAAGGACGAGCAGTACTTC. This encodes CASSPRGGRKDEQYF.